What follows is one T cell receptor (beta chain) and its context. Its antigen is still unknown. These data originate in a study of graft-versus-host responses after intestinal transplantation. Produced via immunoSEQ multiplex PCR; TCRdb's table is partial and in-frame only. The sample contains about 120,000 clones, 80% to 95% of which appear only once. The source material was unstimulated CD4+ T cells sorted from spleen or lymph node cells, sampled before intestinal transplant. The TCR originated in a human donor who received an intestinal transplant.

In DNA form, the CDR3 reads TGTGCCGCTAGACAGGGGGTTGATGAAAAACTGTTTTTT. Its translation is CAARQGVDEKLFF. The V gene is TRBV2, the J gene TRBJ1-4, with TRBD1 identical over 9 bases. Germline V gene data show CDR1 as SNHLY and CDR2 as FYNNEI. This CDR3 spans 13 amino acids. After removal of 11 bases from V and 6 bases from J, the junction contained 7 bases not matched to a gene. The full variable domain, completed using reference TRBV2 and TRBJ1-4, is EPEVTQTPSHQVTQMGQEVILRCVPISNHLYFYWYRQILGQKVEFLVSFYNNEISEKSEIFDDQFSVERPDGSNFTLKIRSTKLEDSAMYFCAARQGVDEKLFFGSGTQLSVL.